This record concerns one T cell receptor beta chain sequence. As handled by the study authors: Amplification with reference gene primers provided the estimates of nucleated cell counts. The table came from immunoSEQ multiplex PCR; TCRdb's copy has only in-frame clones and leaves some out. The D gene and trimming were derived from the DNA, and the V and J assignments and clone size from that table. Of around 500,000 clones in the sample, around 85% were seen once. The data derive from a study of blood T cell repertoires in COVID-19. Whole-study context: Whether acute or convalescent, the COVID-19 samples came from the United States, Italy and Spain.

Everyone who took part was 18 to 89 years old, and they came from some 23 US areas. Membership in each cohort depended on participant-reported clinical history. The clonotype originates from a woman aged 60 to 75 who had recovered from COVID-19. Material for sequencing was PBMCs or T cells enriched from blood (not recorded which).

Here the CDR3 reads CSASRVGEQFF. The CDR3 DNA reads TGCAGTGCTAGCAGGGTCGGTGAGCAGTTCTTC. The chain recombines TRBV20-1 with TRBJ2-1; weak D call: TRBD1 (5 bases). CDR1 DFQATT and CDR2 SNEGSKA come from the germline V gene (reference sequence). Trimming stripped 3 bases from V and 9 bases from J, with 9 bases between. The CDR3 loop spans 11 amino acids.